Listed here are 27 T cell receptor beta chains from one sample, sequenced in a study of long-term antiretroviral therapy in people with HIV. At survey level, the immunoSEQ assay was run in its v3.0 version. TCRdb's table, derived via immunoSEQ multiplex PCR, lists solely in-frame clones and lacks some. This table holds nearly 25,000 clones, more than 65% found once. Sequencing was performed on unsorted PBMCs, taken 3 years after starting antiretroviral therapy. The source of these receptors is a man aged 50-59 years with HIV.

The chain uses TRBV5-1 and TRBJ1-1, with no clear D. The CDR3 spans 15 residues. The ends were cut back, 0 bases at V and 5 bases at J, with 14 bases in the middle. Germline V CDR1 and CDR2: SGHRS, YFSETQ. CDR3 sequence (DNA): TGCGCCAGCAGCTTGGTTACCTCTTGGGAAACTGAAGCTTTCTTT. The encoded protein is CASSLVTSWETEAFF.

This chain uses TRBV7-9 with TRBJ1-2; 9 bases agree with TRBD1. Per germline, CDR1 SEHNR and CDR2 FQNEAQ (reference sequence). The CDR3 spans 14 residues. V lost 8 bases, J lost 4 bases, and 8 bases stayed unmatched. CDR3 bases: TGTGCCAGCGAACGTAGGACAGGGGTCTATGGCTACACCTTC. This sequence encodes CASERRTGVYGYTF.

This chain links TRBV10-3 with TRBJ1-2; TRBD1 matches at 7 bases. The CDR3 has 16 residues. CDR1 is ENHRY and CDR2 is SYGVKD in the germline V gene. The ends lost 2 bases at V and 4 bases at J; junction bases unmatched: 10. For the CDR3, the DNA is TGTGCCATCAGTGAGGTCGAACAGGGGTCGGCCTATGGCTACACCTTC. Residues: CAISEVEQGSAYGYTF.

V is TRBV15 and J is TRBJ2-7, with D hard to call. CDR1 LNHNV and CDR2 YYDKDF come from the germline V gene (reference sequence). CDR3 length: 11 residues. The V and J ends lost 2 bases and 5 bases respectively, with 4 bases between them. CDR3 nucleotides: TGTGCCACCAGCAGACTAGACGAGCAGTACTTC. Protein sequence: CATSRLDEQYF.

This chain connects TRBV15 to TRBJ2-2; D might be TRBD2 (6 bases). In germline, CDR1 is LNHNV, CDR2 YYDKDF (reference sequence). V was pared by 3 bases and J by 4 bases, with 12 bases between. The CDR3 is 15 amino acids. The CDR3 nucleotides are TGTGCCACCAGCAGCGCCCGGGACTTCACCGGGGAGCTGTTTTTT. Amino acid sequence: CATSSARDFTGELFF.

The rearrangement joins TRBV6-5 to TRBJ2-1, with TRBD1 identical over 8 bases. J was trimmed by 6 bases and V by 6 bases; bases with no gene match: 7. Germline CDR1 MNHEY, CDR2 SVGAGI. The CDR3 totals 14 residues. As DNA, the CDR3 is TGTGCCAGCAGCCCCGGGACAGGAGGCAATGAGCAGTTCTTC. Translating gives CASSPGTGGNEQFF.

This chain connects TRBV30 to TRBJ2-6; a possible D gene is TRBD2 (7 bases). Deletions cut 6 bases from V and 0 bases from J, with 18 bases between. CDR1 is GTSNPN, CDR2 SVGIG, per germline (reference sequence). The CDR3 is 17 amino acids. CDR3 amino acids: CACHGGRSISGANVLTF. CDR3 coding DNA: TGTGCCTGCCACGGGGGGCGATCAATCTCTGGGGCCAACGTCCTGACTTTC.

V and J are TRBV6-5 and TRBJ1-2, with D tentatively TRBD1 (6 bases). Trimming shortened V by 6 bases and J by 8 bases, and 10 bases separated the two germline ends. This CDR3 has 11 amino acids. The germline V gene encodes CDR1 MNHEY and CDR2 SVGAGI. CDR3 region: CASRRGRGYTF. CDR3 coding DNA: TGTGCCAGCAGACGGGGGCGAGGCTACACCTTC.

J is TRBJ2-1 and V is TRBV27; 7 nucleotides align to TRBD1. This CDR3 has 15 amino acids. V gave up 6 bases and J gave up 0 bases; unmatched junction bases: 5. CDR1 MNHEY and CDR2 SMNVEV come from the germline V gene (reference sequence). CDR3 sequence: CASRQGFTSYNEQFF. Here the CDR3 DNA reads TGTGCCAGCAGACAGGGGTTTACCTCCTACAATGAGCAGTTCTTC.

This chain links TRBV7-3 with TRBJ2-1; TRBD1 aligns across 9 bases. The V segment lost 4 bases and the J segment 6 bases; nucleotides outside the gene matches: 7. CDR1 and CDR2 from the germline V gene are SGHTA and FQGTGA. The CDR3 spans 15 residues. For the CDR3, the DNA is TGTGCCAGCAGCTACAGGGGGCAATCTGGCAATGAGCAGTTCTTC. Amino acids: CASSYRGQSGNEQFF. Variable domain in full (rest from reference TRBV7-3 and TRBJ2-1): GAGVSQTPSNKVTEKGKYVELRCDPISGHTALYWYRQSLGQGPEFLIYFQGTGAADDSGLPNDRFFAVRPEGSVSTLKIQRTERGDSAVYLCASSYRGQSGNEQFFGPGTRLTVL.

This rearrangement joins TRBV30 to TRBJ2-1, with D tentatively TRBD2 (5 bases). V was cut by 0 bases and J by 0 bases, with 6 bases left in between. CDR3 size: 14 residues. The germline V gene has CDR1 GTSNPN and CDR2 SVGIG (reference sequence). CDR3 residues: CAWSVRGSYNEQFF. CDR3 sequence (DNA): TGTGCCTGGAGTGTCCGGGGCTCCTACAATGAGCAGTTCTTC.

This chain joins TRBV5-1 and TRBJ1-4; possibly TRBD1 for D (5 bases). Looked up from germline, CDR1 is SGHRS and CDR2 is YFSETQ. The CDR3 totals 14 residues. The V and J ends lost 4 bases and 8 bases respectively, with 15 bases between them. CDR3 region: CASSPAGVREKLFF. The CDR3 DNA reads TGCGCCAGCAGCCCTGCGGGGGTAAGAGAAAAACTGTTTTTT.

CDR3: CASSTHITGSTYEQYF. DNA of the CDR3: TGTGCCAGCAGTACCCACATTACAGGGTCGACCTACGAGCAGTACTTC. This chain joins TRBV28 and TRBJ2-7; tentative D call: TRBD1 (6 bases). Trimming shortened V by 5 bases and J by 2 bases, and 19 bases separated the two germline ends. This CDR3 comprises 16 residues. CDR1 and CDR2 (germline): MDHEN, SYDVKM.

This clone was detected a few times. This chain connects TRBV5-4 to TRBJ1-2; D might be TRBD1 (5 bases). Germline-derived CDR1 and CDR2 are SGHNT and YYREEE (reference sequence). V was trimmed by 2 bases and J by 1 base, leaving 6 bases between them. The CDR3 is made up of 13 amino acids. CDR3 protein: CASSFGGNYGYTF. The CDR3 region has the DNA TGTGCCAGCAGCTTTGGGGGTAACTATGGCTACACCTTC.

The CDR3 bases are TGCGCCAGCAGCTTGGATTCGGGGGCCACTGAAGCTTTCTTT. As protein: CASSLDSGATEAFF. The gene calls are TRBV5-1 and TRBJ1-1; D may be TRBD1 (6 bases). Germline values: CDR1 SGHRS, CDR2 YFSETQ. This CDR3 is built from 14 residues. V lost 0 bases and J lost 4, with 10 bases in between.

For this clone: The same CDR3 also results from other DNA sequences found in this sample. This chain joins TRBV4-1 and TRBJ1-1; D call uncertain. Germline V gene sequence: CDR1 MGHRA, CDR2 YSYEKL. This CDR3 has 13 amino acids. Trimming took 1 base from V and 0 from J, leaving 3 bases between them. CDR3: CASSQVLNTEAFF. The CDR3, as DNA: TGCGCCAGCAGCCAAGTCCTGAACACTGAAGCTTTCTTT.

This clone was found a few times. The chain is built from TRBV10-1 and TRBJ2-7; D gene uncertain. This CDR3 has 12 residues. With 4 bases removed from V and 1 base from J, the gap between germline ends came to 5 bases. Germline assignment: CDR1 WNHNN and CDR2 SYGVQD (reference sequence). CDR3 sequence reads: CASSVGSYEQYF. The CDR3 nucleotides read TGCGCCAGCAGTGTGGGTTCCTACGAGCAGTACTTC.

V and J are TRBV28 and TRBJ2-1; 8 bases are a match to TRBD2. The germline CDR1 and CDR2 sequences are MDHEN and SYDVKM. This CDR3 is 20 amino acids long. V lost 2 bases and J lost 1; bases outside the gene matches: 16. The CDR3 is CASSLPKREFHRGSYNEQFF. The CDR3 bases are TGTGCCAGCAGTTTACCGAAGCGGGAGTTTCATCGAGGTTCCTACAATGAGCAGTTCTTC.

This clone was seen a single time. This chain uses TRBV6-6 with TRBJ2-7; D unclear. The CDR3 length is 13 residues. V lost 5 bases and J lost 3, with 11 bases in between. Germline CDR1 MNHNY, CDR2 SVGAGI (reference sequence). This CDR3 reads CASSRSSFYEQYF. In DNA form, the CDR3 reads TGTGCCAGCAGTCGGAGCTCTTTCTACGAGCAGTACTTC.

V is TRBV5-1 and J is TRBJ2-3; 9 nucleotides line up with TRBD1. This CDR3 spans 14 amino acids. Germline-derived CDR1 and CDR2 are SGHRS and YFSETQ. Unmatched junction bases numbered 8, after V lost 8 bases and J lost 4 bases. This CDR3 is CASGTGISSDTQYF. Here the CDR3 DNA reads TGCGCCAGTGGGACAGGGATTTCTTCAGATACGCAGTATTTT.

V is TRBV11-2 and J is TRBJ2-5; TRBD2 agrees at 8 bases. Germline loops: CDR1 SGHAT, CDR2 FQNNGV. Trimming took 3 bases from V and 0 from J; bases not matched to a gene: 6. This CDR3 region has 16 residues. In nucleotides, the CDR3 is TGTGCCAGCAGCTTTAGCGGGGAACCGTACCAAGAGACCCAGTACTTC. Translated: CASSFSGEPYQETQYF.

The rearrangement links TRBV19 to TRBJ2-3; no definite D call. The V end lost 2 bases, the J end lost 1 base, and 7 bases lay between the germline ends. The germline V gene encodes CDR1 LNHDA and CDR2 SQIVND (reference sequence). This CDR3 is built from 14 residues. The chain's CDR3 is CASSISQGTDTQYF. The CDR3 DNA reads TGTGCCAGTAGTATATCTCAGGGCACAGATACGCAGTATTTT.

This clone was counted only a few times. The chain couples TRBV9 to TRBJ1-5; D is perhaps TRBD1 (6 bases). The V gene lost 2 bases and the J gene lost 7 bases, with 16 bases spanning the gap. Germline CDR1 and CDR2: SGDLS and YYNGEE. This CDR3 spans 15 amino acids. CDR3 sequence (DNA): TGTGCCAGCAGCGTTTCGGGGGGCCGGGAACAGCCCCAGCATTTT. Translated: CASSVSGGREQPQHF.

The chain carries TRBV7-9 and TRBJ2-1; 11 positions agree with TRBD2. Unmatched junction bases numbered 3, after V lost 4 bases and J lost 7 bases. This CDR3 has 14 amino acids. Per the germline V gene, CDR1 is SEHNR and CDR2 is FQNEAQ (reference sequence). The CDR3 region has the DNA TGTGCCAGCAGCTCCGGGACTAGCGGAAATGAGCAGTTCTTC. This sequence encodes CASSSGTSGNEQFF.

This clone was seen only a few times. This rearrangement joins TRBV5-4 to TRBJ1-1, with 8 bases matching TRBD1. V lost 0 bases to trimming and J lost 4 bases; unmatched junction nucleotides: 8. Germline CDR1 is SGHNT and CDR2 is YYREEE (reference sequence). The CDR3 is 16 amino acids. The CDR3 nucleotides read TGTGCCAGCAGCTTGGGGAGTGGACAGGGCTTCACTGAAGCTTTCTTT. Encoded protein: CASSLGSGQGFTEAFF.

The chain recombines TRBV27 with TRBJ2-7, with D possibly being TRBD1 (7 bases). From germline, CDR1 is MNHEY and CDR2 SMNVEV (reference sequence). CDR3 length: 16 residues. Trimming left V 1 base short and J 6 bases short, with 19 bases between. The CDR3 sequence is CASSLYAGTAGGEQYF. The CDR3 DNA sequence: TGTGCCAGCAGTTTATATGCGGGGACAGCGGGTGGCGAGCAGTACTTC.

The chain is built from TRBV10-3 and TRBJ1-2; D is perhaps TRBD1 (6 bases). Trimming took 4 bases from V and 6 from J, leaving 18 bases between them. The CDR3 is 15 residues long. Germline-derived CDR1 and CDR2 are ENHRY and SYGVKD. CDR3 region: CAISGPGGGADGYTF. CDR3 coding DNA: TGTGCCATCAGTGGCCCCGGAGGGGGGGCCGATGGCTACACCTTC.